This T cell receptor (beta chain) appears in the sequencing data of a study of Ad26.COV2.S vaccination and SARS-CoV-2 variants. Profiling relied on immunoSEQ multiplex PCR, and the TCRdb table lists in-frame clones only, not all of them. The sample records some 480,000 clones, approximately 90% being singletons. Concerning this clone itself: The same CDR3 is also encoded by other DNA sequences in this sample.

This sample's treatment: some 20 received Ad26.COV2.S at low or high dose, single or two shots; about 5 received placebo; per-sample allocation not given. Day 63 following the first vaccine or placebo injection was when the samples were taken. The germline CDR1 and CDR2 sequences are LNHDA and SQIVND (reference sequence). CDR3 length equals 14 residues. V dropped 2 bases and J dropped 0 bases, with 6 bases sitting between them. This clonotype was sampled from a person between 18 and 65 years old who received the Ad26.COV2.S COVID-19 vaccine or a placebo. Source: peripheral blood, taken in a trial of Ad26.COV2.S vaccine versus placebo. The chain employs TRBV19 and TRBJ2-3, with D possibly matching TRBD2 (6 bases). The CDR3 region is CASSISGSTDTQYF. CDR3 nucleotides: TGTGCCAGTAGTATAAGCGGGAGCACAGATACGCAGTATTTT. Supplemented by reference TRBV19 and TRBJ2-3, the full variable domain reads DGGITQSPKYLFRKEGQNVTLSCEQNLNHDAMYWYRQDPGQGLRLIYYSQIVNDFQKGDIAEGYSVSREKKESFPLTVTSAQKNPTAFYLCASSISGSTDTQYFGPGTRLTVL.